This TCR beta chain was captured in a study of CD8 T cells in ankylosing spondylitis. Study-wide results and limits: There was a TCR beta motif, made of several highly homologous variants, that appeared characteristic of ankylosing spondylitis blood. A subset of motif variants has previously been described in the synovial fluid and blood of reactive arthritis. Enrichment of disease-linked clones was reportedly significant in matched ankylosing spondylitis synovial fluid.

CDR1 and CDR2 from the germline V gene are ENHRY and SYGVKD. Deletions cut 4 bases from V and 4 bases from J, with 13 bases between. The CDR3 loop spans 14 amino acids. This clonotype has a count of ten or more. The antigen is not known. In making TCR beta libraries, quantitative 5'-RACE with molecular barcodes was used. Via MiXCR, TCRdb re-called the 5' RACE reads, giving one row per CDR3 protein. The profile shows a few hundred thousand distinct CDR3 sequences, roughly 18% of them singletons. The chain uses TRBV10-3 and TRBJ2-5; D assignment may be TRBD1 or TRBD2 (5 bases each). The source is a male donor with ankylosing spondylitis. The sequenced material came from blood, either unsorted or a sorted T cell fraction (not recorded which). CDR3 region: CAISAKGPRETQYF. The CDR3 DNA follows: TGTGCCATCAGTGCCAAGGGACCCCGAGAGACCCAGTACTTC.